This TCR beta chain emerged from a study of shared clonotypes between healthy human individuals. This clone has a handful of counts. What it binds is not known. Negatively enriched CD4+ T cells were divided by CD45RA into naive and memory. Whole-study results and caveats: Among several donors, approximately 5% of naive CD4 clonotypes were found in common.

Profiled with immunoSEQ multiplex PCR; TCRdb holds only in-frame clones, not every one. The table records roughly 2.5 million clones, roughly 92% of them present only once. CDR3 length: 13 amino acids. Trimming pared 9 bases from V and 0 bases from J, leaving 9 bases between. Per germline, CDR1 SNHLY and CDR2 FYNNEI. The source of this sequence is a man younger than 30 in good health. The genes are TRBV2 and TRBJ1-5; a weak D match, TRBD1 (5 bases). Sequenced input: naive CD4+ T cells sorted from blood. Subset in this sample: CD45RA+ positively selected. The CDR3 DNA sequence: TGTGCCAGTGACAGCTATAGCAATCAGCCCCAGCATTTT. Its translation is CASDSYSNQPQHF.